Shown below are 13 T cell receptor beta chains from a single sample sequenced in a study of regulatory T cells in long-lasting Graves disease. Time point: persistent/refractory GD, antithyroid drugs over 5 years with positive TRAb. Construction of the TCR library relied on RNA isolated from PBMCs. Construction of the TCR beta libraries employed iRepertoire HTBI primers in conjunction with Arm-PCR of CDR3 regions. TCRdb reprocessed the multiplex PCR reads via MiXCR and lists one record per CDR3 protein. The sample has about 470,000 distinct CDR3 sequences; 20% to 25% are singletons. The sample was peripheral blood mononuclear cells (PBMCs), taken when the disease was refractory, from a patient treated with antithyroid drugs. The receptor source for this set is a female donor with Graves disease.

CDR3 coding DNA: TGCGCCAGCAGAATCCCCGACAGGGGGACTGAAGCTTTCTTT. Protein product: CASRIPDRGTEAFF. The rearrangement uses TRBV5-1 and TRBJ1-1; 9 positions agree with TRBD1. CDR1 is SGHRS and CDR2 is YFSETQ in the germline V gene. This CDR3 has 14 amino acids. V lost 5 bases, J lost 5 bases, and 7 bases stayed unmatched.

A note on this clonotype: A much larger clone differs by one base, so this may be a read error. The conserved phenylalanine or tryptophan normally closing the CDR3 is absent here, so this likely arose from a read error. J is TRBJ1-3 and V is TRBV11-3; D not resolved. The V and J ends lost 1 base and 6 bases respectively, with 4 bases between them. This CDR3 region has 12 residues. CDR1 and CDR2 from the germline V gene are SGHNT and YENEEA. The CDR3 here is CASSLVENTIYI. The DNA of the CDR3 is TGTGCCAGCAGCTTAGTTGAAAACACCATATATATT.

About this clonotype itself: A single base separates this from a much larger clone, so it may be a read error. The chain couples TRBV12-3 or TRBV12-4 to TRBJ1-1, with a tentative D call TRBD1 (5 bases). Trimming left V 5 bases short and J 6 bases short, with 16 bases between. The CDR3 runs 14 residues. The CDR3 here is CASSVGERDAEAFF. CDR3 in DNA: TGTGCCAGCAGTGTGGGGGAGAGAGACGCTGAAGCTTTCTTT.

The rearrangement joins TRBV19 to TRBJ2-7; 9 nucleotides match TRBD1. The CDR3 spans 15 residues. The germline CDR1 and CDR2 sequences are LNHDA and SQIVND (reference sequence). V lost 3 bases, J lost 2 bases, and 5 bases stayed unmatched. CDR3 sequence: CASSMMGTGPYEQYF. CDR3 nucleotide sequence: TGTGCCAGTAGTATGATGGGGACAGGGCCCTACGAGCAGTACTTC.

This clonotype occurred many times. The chain is built from TRBV12-3 or TRBV12-4 and TRBJ2-7; D is ambiguous. The CDR3 spans 10 residues. With 9 bases removed from V and 4 bases from J, the gap between germline ends came to 7 bases. CDR3 protein: CARTNYEQYF. CDR3 nucleotides: TGTGCCAGAACCAATTACGAGCAGTACTTC.

In the case of this clonotype: It is likely a read error: a sequence one base away is far more abundant. The gene calls are TRBV7-9 and TRBJ1-1, with 9 nucleotides matching TRBD1. Per the germline V gene, CDR1 is SEHNR and CDR2 is FQNEAQ (reference sequence). The CDR3 is made up of 15 amino acids. The CDR3 DNA reads TGTGCCAGCAGCTTAGTGGGACAGGGCGGAACTGAAGCTCTCTTT. Its translation: CASSLVGQGGTEALF. Looking up the rest from reference TRBV7-9 and TRBJ1-1 gives the full variable domain: DTGVSQNPRHKITKRGQNVTFRCDPISEHNRLYWYRQTLGQGPEFLTYFQNEAQLEKSRLLSDRFSAERPKGSFSTLEIQRTEQGDSAMYLCASSLVGQGGTEALFGQGTRLTVV.

The chain uses TRBV6-2 or TRBV6-3 and TRBJ2-2; 12 nucleotides align to TRBD2. The CDR3 covers 15 residues. The V segment lost 4 bases and the J segment 5 bases; nucleotides outside the gene matches: 2. CDR1 is MNHEY, CDR2 SVGEGT, per germline. The CDR3 here is CASSSSGRVTGELFF. The CDR3 DNA reads as TGTGCCAGCAGTTCTAGCGGGAGGGTAACCGGGGAGCTGTTTTTT.

The chain recombines TRBV28 with TRBJ1-5, with D tentatively TRBD1 (5 bases). The CDR3 has 14 residues. CDR1 and CDR2 (germline): MDHEN, SYDVKM. Trimming cost V 7 bases and J 3 bases, with 13 bases left between them. The CDR3 spells CASTPGGYNQPQHF. CDR3 in DNA: TGTGCCAGCACTCCGGGGGGATACAATCAGCCCCAGCATTTT.

This clonotype was recorded many times. The chain is built from TRBV7-2 and TRBJ1-5; D not certain. The V end was cut by 1 base, the J end by 6 bases, with 10 bases between. CDR1 SGHTA and CDR2 FQGNSA come from the germline V gene. The CDR3 has 14 amino acids. In DNA form, the CDR3 reads TGTGCCAGCAGCTTAGAGTTTGCGGGTCAGCCCCAGCATTTT. Its translation is CASSLEFAGQPQHF.

This clonotype was recorded at least ten times. Germline and junction disagree at one end, which may indicate a read error. The CDR3 region has the DNA TGTGCCAGCAGCTTAGAGTTGGGGGGCTCACACTTC. Protein sequence: CASSLELGGSHF. V gene TRBV7-2 combines with J gene TRBJ2-7, with D perhaps assigned TRBD1 or TRBD2 (6 bases each). The germline CDR1 and CDR2 sequences are SGHTA and FQGNSA. The CDR3 sequence is 12 residues long. The entire variable domain, with the rest obtained from reference TRBV7-2 and TRBJ2-7, is as follows: GAGVSQSPSNKVTEKGKDVELRCDPISGHTALYWYRQSLGQGLEFLIYFQGNSAPDKSGLPSDRFSAERTGGSVSTLTIQRTQQEDSAVYLCASSLELGGSHFGPGTRLTVT.

The chain couples TRBV6-1 to TRBJ1-1, with no clear D. From germline, CDR1 is MNHNS and CDR2 SASEGT. The CDR3 covers 13 residues. The V end lost 7 bases, the J end lost 2 bases, and 11 bases lay between the germline ends. CDR3 nucleotide sequence: TGTGCCAGCAACGACGGCTCCAACACTGAAGCTTTCTTT. This encodes CASNDGSNTEAFF.

The table lists this clonotype with many counts. The chain uses TRBV28 and TRBJ1-2; D is ambiguous. The CDR3 is 14 residues long. Germline CDR1 MDHEN, CDR2 SYDVKM. V lost 6 bases, J lost 6 bases, and 17 bases lay in between. CDR3 in DNA: TGTGCCAGCAGCTCCGGGGTCTACCTTGATGGCTACACCTTC. Its translation: CASSSGVYLDGYTF.

The rearrangement uses TRBV9 and TRBJ2-2; D is possibly TRBD2 (6 bases). The CDR3 has 16 amino acids. The V gene's germline CDR1 is SGDLS and CDR2 YYNGEE. Deletions cut 3 bases from V and 9 bases from J, with 21 bases between. The CDR3 DNA sequence: TGTGCCAGCAGCGCGCTCGGGGGAGCGGTCCAAAGGGAGCTGTTTTTT. Protein: CASSALGGAVQRELFF.